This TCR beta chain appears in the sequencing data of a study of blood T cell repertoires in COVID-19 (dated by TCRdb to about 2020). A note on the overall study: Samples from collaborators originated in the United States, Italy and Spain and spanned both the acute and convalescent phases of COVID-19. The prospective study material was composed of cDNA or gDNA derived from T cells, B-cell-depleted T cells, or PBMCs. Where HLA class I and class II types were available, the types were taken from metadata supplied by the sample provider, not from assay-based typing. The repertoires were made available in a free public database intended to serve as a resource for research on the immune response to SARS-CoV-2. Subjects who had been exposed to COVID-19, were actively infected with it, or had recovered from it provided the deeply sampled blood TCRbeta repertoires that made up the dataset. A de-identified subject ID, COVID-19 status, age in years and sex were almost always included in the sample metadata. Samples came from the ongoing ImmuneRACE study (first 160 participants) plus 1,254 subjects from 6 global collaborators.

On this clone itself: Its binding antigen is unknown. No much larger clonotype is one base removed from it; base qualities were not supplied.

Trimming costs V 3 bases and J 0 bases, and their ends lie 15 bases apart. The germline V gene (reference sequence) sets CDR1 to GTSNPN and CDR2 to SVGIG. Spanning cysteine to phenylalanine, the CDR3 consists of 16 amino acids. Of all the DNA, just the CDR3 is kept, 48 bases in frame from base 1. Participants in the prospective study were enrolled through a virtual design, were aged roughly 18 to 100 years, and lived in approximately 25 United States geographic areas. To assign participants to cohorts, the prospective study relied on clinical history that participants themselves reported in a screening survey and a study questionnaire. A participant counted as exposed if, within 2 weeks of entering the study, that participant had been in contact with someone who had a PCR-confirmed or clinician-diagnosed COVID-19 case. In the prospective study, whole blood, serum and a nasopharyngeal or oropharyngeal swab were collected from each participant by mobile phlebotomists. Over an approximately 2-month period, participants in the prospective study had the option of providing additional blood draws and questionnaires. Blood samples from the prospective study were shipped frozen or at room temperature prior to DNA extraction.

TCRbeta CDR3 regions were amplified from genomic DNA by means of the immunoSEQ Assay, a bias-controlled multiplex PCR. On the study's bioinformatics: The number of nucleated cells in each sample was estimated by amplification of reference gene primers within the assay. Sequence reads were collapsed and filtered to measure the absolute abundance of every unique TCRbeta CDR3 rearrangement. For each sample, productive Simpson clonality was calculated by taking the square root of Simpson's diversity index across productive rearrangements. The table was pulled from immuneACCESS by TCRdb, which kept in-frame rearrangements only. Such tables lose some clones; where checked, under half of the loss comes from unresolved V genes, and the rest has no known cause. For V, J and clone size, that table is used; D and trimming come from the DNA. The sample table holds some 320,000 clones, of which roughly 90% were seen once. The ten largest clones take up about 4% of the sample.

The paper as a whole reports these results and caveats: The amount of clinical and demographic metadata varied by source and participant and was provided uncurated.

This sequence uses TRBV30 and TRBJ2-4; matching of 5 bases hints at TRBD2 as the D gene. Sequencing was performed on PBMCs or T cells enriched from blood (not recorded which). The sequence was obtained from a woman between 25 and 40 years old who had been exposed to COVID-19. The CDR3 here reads CAWSLRRVIAKNIQYF. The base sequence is TGTGCCTGGAGCCTCAGGCGGGTGATAGCCAAAAACATTCAGTACTTC.